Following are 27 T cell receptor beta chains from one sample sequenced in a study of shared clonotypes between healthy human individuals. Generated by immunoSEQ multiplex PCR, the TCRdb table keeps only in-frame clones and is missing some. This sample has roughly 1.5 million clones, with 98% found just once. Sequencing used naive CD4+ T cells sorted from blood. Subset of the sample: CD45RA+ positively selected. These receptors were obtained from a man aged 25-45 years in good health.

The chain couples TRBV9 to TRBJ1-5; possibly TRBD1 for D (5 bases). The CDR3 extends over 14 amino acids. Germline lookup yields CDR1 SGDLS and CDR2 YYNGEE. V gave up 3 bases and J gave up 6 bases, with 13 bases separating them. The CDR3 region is CASSADQGRQPQHF. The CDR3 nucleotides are TGTGCCAGCAGCGCCGACCAGGGTCGTCAGCCCCAGCATTTT.

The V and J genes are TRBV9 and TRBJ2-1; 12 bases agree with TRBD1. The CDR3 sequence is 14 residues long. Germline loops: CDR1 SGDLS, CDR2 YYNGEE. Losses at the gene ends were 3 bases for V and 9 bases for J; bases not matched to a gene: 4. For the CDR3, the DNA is TGTGCCAGCAGCGGGGGACAGGGGGCACGTGAGCAGTTCTTC. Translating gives CASSGGQGAREQFF.

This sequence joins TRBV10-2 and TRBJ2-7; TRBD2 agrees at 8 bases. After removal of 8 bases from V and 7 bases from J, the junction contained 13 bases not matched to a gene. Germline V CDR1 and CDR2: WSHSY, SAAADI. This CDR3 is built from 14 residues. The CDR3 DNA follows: TGCGCCAGCGAGCCGGGACTAGTCGGTATGGAGCAGTACTTC. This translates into CASEPGLVGMEQYF.

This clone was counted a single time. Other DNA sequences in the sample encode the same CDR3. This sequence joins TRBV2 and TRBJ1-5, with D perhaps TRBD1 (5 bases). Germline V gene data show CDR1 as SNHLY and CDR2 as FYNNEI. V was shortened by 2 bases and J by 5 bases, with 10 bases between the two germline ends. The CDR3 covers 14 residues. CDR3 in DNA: TGTGCCAGCAGTGAACAGGGAGAAGATCAGCCCCAGCATTTT. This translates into CASSEQGEDQPQHF.

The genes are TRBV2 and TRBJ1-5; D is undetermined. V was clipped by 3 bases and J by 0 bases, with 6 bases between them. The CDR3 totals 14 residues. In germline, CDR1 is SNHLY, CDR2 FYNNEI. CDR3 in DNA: TGTGCCAGCAGTGAGCCGTATAGCAATCAGCCCCAGCATTTT. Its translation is CASSEPYSNQPQHF.

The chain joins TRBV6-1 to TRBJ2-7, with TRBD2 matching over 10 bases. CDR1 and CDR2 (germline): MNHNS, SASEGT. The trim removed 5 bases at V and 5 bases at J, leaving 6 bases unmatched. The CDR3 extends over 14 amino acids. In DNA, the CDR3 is TGTGCCAGCAGTCCGGGACTAGCGAGCGACGAGCAGTACTTC. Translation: CASSPGLASDEQYF.

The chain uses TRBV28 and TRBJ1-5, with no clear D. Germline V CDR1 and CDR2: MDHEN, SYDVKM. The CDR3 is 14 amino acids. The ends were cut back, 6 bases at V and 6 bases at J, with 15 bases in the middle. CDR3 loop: CASRAYLQLQPQHF. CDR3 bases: TGTGCCAGCAGAGCTTATCTACAGCTTCAGCCCCAGCATTTT.

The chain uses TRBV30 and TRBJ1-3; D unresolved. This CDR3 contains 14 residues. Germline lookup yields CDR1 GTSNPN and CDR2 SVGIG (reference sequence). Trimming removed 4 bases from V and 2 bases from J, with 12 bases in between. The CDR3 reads CAWNVGQAGNTIYF. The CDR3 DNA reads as TGTGCCTGGAATGTTGGCCAGGCTGGAAACACCATATATTTT.

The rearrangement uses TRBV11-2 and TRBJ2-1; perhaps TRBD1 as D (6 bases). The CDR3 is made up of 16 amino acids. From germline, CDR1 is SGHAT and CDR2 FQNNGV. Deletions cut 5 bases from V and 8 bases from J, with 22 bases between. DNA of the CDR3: TGTGCCAGCAGCACCGTACAGGGCTCCGTAGTGCATGAGCAGTTCTTC. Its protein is CASSTVQGSVVHEQFF.

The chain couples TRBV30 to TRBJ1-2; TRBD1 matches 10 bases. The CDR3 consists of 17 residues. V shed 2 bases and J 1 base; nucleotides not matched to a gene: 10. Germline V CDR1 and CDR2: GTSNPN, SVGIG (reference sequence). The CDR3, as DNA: TGTGCCTGGAGTCCAATTACCCGGGACAGGGGTAACTATGGCTACACCTTC. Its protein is CAWSPITRDRGNYGYTF.

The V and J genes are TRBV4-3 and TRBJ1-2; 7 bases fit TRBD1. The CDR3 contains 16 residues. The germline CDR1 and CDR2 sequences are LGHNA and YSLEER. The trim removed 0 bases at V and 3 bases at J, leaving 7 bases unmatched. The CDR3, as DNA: TGCGCCAGCAGCCAAGATCTCACAGGGGTGCACTATGGCTACACCTTC. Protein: CASSQDLTGVHYGYTF.

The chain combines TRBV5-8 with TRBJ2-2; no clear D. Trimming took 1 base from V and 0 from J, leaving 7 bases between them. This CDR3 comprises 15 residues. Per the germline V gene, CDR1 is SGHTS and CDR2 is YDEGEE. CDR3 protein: CASSLFSANTGELFF. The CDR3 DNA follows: TGTGCCAGCAGCTTGTTCAGCGCGAACACCGGGGAGCTGTTTTTT.

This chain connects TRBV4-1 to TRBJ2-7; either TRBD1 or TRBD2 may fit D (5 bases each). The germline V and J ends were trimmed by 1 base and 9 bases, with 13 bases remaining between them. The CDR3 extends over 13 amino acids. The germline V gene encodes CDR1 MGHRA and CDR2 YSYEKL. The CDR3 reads CASSQGKGSWQYF. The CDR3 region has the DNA TGCGCCAGCAGCCAAGGGAAGGGGAGCTGGCAGTACTTC.

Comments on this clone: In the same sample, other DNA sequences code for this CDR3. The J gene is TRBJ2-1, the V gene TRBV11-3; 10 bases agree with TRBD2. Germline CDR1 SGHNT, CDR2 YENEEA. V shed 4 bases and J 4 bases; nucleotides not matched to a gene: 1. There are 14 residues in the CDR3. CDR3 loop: CASSSSGSYNEQFF. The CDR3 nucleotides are TGTGCCAGCAGCTCTAGCGGGAGTTACAATGAGCAGTTCTTC.

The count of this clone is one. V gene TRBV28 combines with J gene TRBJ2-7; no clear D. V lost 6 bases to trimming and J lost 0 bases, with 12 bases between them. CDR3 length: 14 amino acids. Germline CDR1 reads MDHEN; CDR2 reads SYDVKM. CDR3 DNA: TGTGCCAGCAGCCCCCATGGGCGCTCCTACGAGCAGTACTTC. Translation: CASSPHGRSYEQYF. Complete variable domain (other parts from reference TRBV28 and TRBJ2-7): DVKVTQSSRYLVKRTGEKVFLECVQDMDHENMFWYRQDPGLGLRLIYFSYDVKMKEKGDIPEGYSVSREKKERFSLILESASTNQTSMYLCASSPHGRSYEQYFGPGTRLTVT.

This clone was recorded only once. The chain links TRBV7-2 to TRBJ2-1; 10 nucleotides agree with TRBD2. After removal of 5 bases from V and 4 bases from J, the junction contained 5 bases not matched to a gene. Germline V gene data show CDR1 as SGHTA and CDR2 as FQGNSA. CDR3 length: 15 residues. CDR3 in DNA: TGTGCCAGCAGCCATAGGACTAGCGGATACAATGAGCAGTTCTTC. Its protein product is CASSHRTSGYNEQFF.

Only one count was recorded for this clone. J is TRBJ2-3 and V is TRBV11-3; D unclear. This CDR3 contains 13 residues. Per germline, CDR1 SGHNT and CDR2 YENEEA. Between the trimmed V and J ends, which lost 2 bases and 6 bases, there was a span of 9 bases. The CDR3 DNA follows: TGTGCCAGCAGCTTATCCCCACACGATACGCAGTATTTT. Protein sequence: CASSLSPHDTQYF.

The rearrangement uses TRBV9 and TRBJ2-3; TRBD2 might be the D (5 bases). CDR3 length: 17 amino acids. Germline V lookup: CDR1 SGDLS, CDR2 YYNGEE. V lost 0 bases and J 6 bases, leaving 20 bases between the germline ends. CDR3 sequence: CASSVDPVGGVGDTQYF. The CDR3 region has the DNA TGTGCCAGCAGCGTAGACCCCGTAGGAGGAGTAGGGGATACGCAGTATTTT.

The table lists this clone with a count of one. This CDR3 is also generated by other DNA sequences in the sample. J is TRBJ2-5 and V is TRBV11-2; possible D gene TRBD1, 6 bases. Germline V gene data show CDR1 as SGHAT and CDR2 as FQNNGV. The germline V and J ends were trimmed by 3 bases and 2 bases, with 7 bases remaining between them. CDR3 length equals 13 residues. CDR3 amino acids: CASSFGQQETQYF. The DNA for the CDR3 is TGTGCCAGCAGCTTCGGACAGCAAGAGACCCAGTACTTC. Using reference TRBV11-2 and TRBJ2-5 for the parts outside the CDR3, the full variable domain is EAGVAQSPRYKIIEKRQSVAFWCNPISGHATLYWYQQILGQGPKLLIQFQNNGVVDDSQLPKDRFSAERLKGVDSTLKIQPAKLEDSAVYLCASSFGQQETQYFGPGTRLLVL.

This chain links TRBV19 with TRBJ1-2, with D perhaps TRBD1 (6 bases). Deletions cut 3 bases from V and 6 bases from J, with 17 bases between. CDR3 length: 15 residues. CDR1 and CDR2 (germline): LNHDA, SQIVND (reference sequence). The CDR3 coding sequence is TGTGCCAGTAGTATTTGGAGACAGGACATTCATGGCTACACCTTC. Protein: CASSIWRQDIHGYTF.

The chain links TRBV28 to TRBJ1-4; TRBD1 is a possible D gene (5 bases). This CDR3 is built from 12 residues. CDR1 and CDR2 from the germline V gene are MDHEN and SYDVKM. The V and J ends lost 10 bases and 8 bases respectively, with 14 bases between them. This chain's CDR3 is CAISGVTEKLFF. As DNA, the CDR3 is TGTGCCATCTCGGGGGTAACGGAAAAACTGTTTTTT.

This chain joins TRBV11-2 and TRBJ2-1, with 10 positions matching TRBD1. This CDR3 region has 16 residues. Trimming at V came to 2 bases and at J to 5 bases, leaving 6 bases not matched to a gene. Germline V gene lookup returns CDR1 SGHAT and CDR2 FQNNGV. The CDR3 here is CASSLTGTGAHNEQFF. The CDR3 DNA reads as TGTGCCAGCAGCTTAACCGGGACAGGGGCCCACAATGAGCAGTTCTTC.

Written as DNA, the CDR3 is TGTGCCAGTAGTACGGGACGGCAGGGGAGCTACAATGAGCAGTTCTTC. The encoded protein is CASSTGRQGSYNEQFF. V and J are TRBV19 and TRBJ2-1; D may be TRBD1 (6 bases). Germline V gene data show CDR1 as LNHDA and CDR2 as SQIVND (reference sequence). Trimming removed 4 bases at V and 3 bases at J, with 16 bases between. The CDR3 is 16 residues long.

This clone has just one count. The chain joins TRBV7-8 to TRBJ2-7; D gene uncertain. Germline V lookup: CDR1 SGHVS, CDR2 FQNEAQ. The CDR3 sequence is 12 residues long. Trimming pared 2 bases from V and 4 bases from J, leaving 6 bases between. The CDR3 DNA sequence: TGTGCCAGCAGCTTAAGGGCGTACGAGCAGTACTTC. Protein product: CASSLRAYEQYF.

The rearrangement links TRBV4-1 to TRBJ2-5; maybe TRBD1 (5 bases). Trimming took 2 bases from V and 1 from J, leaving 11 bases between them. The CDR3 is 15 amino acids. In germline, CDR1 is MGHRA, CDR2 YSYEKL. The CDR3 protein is CASSQPTALQETQYF. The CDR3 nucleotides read TGCGCCAGCAGCCAACCGACAGCCCTCCAAGAGACCCAGTACTTC.

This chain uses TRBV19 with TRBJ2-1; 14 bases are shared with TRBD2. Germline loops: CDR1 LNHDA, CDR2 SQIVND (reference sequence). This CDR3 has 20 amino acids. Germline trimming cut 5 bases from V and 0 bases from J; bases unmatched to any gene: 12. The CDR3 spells CASSPGLAGGPPSSYNEQFF. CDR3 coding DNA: TGTGCCAGTAGTCCAGGACTAGCGGGAGGTCCCCCGAGCTCCTACAATGAGCAGTTCTTC.

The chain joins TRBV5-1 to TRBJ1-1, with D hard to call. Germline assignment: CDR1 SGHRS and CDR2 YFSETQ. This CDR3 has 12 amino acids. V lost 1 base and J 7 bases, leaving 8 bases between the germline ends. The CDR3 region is CASSLNHGEAFF. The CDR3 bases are TGCGCCAGCAGCTTGAACCATGGTGAAGCTTTCTTT.